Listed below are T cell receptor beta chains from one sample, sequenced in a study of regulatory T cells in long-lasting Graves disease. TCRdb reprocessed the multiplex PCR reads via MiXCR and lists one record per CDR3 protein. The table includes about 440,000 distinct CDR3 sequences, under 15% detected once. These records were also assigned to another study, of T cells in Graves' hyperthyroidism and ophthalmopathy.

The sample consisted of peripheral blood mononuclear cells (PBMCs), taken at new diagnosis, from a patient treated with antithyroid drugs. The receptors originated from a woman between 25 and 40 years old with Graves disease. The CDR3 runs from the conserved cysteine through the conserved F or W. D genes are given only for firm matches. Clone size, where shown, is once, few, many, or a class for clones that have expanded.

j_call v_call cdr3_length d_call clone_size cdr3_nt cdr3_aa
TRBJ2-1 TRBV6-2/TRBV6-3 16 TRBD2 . TGTGCCAGCAGACCCGGGACTAGCGGAGACTACAATGAGCAGTTCTTC CASRPGTSGDYNEQFF
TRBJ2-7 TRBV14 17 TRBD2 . TGTGCCAGCAGCCAAGATAGGGCGGGGCGGGAGGTCTACGAGCAGTACTTC CASSQDRAGREVYEQYF
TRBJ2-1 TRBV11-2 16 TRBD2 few TGTGCCGGCAGCTTATTATTTCGGGAGGCCTACAATGAGCAGTTCTTC CAGSLLFREAYNEQFF
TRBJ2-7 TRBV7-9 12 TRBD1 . TGTGCCAGCAGCGGGACAGGCTCCGAGCAGTACTTC CASSGTGSEQYF
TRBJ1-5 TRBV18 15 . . TGTGCCAGCTCTCTCAACCTACAGGGTAACCAGCCCCAGCATTTT CASSLNLQGNQPQHF
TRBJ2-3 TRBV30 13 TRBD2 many TGTGCCTGGAGCCGGGGACTAGCCGATACGCAGTATTTT CAWSRGLADTQYF
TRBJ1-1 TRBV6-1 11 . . TGTGCCAGCAGTCAGCGGACTGAAGCTTTCTTT CASSQRTEAFF
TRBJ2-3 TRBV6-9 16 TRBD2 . TGTACCAGCAGTTACGGAAGCGGGAGGAGGGGAGATACGCAGTATTTT CTSSYGSGRRGDTQYF
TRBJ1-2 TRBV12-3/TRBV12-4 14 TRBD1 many TGTGCCAGCAGTCCGGGACAGGGGATTGGCGGCTACACCTTC CASSPGQGIGGYTF
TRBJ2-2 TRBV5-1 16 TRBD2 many TGCGCCAGCAGCTTGGGTCCTAGCGGTAACACCGGGGAGCTGTTTTTT CASSLGPSGNTGELFF
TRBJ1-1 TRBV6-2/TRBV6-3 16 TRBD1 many TGTGCCAGCAGCCGAGGGGGCGCGGGGGTCAACACTGAAGCTTTCTTT CASSRGGAGVNTEAFF
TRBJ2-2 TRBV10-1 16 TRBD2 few TGCGCCAGCGGGACTAGCGGGCATTCCAACACCGGGGAGCTGTTTTTT CASGTSGHSNTGELFF
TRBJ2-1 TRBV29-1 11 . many TGCAGCGTTGATCTAGCTGGTGAGCAGTTCTTC CSVDLAGEQFF
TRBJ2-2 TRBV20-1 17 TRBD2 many TGCAGTGCTAGAGCCAACCTAGCGGAGGTGACGTCCGGGGAGCTGTTTTTT CSARANLAEVTSGELFF
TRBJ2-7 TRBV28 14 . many TGTGCCAGCAGTTTGGAACAGGAGCTCTACGAGCAGTACTTC CASSLEQELYEQYF
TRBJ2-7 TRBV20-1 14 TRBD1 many TGCAGTGCTAGTGGGCAGGGGGATTCCTACGAGCAGTACTTC CSASGQGDSYEQYF
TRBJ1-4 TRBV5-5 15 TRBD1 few TGTGCCAGCAGCTCCCGGACAGGGCCTAATGAAAAACTGTTTTTT CASSSRTGPNEKLFF
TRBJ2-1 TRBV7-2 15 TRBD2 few TGTGCCAGCAGCTTATCGGGGACTAGATACAATGAGCAGTTCTTC CASSLSGTRYNEQFF
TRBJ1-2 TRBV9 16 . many TGTGCCAGCAGCGTAGAATCCGCAGGGGACTACTATGGCTACACCTTC CASSVESAGDYYGYTF
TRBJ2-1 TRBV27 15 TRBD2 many TGTGCCAGCAGTCTCGGGACTAGGTGGGGTAATGAGCAGTTCTTC CASSLGTRWGNEQFF
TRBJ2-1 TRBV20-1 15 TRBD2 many TGCAGTGCTACCGCGCCCAGCGGGAGATACAATGAGCAGTTCTTC CSATAPSGRYNEQFF
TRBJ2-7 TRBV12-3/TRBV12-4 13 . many TGTGCCAGCAGCGACCCCCCCCCGAGAGAGCAGTACTTC CASSDPPPREQYF
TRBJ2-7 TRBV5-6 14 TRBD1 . TGTGCCAGCAGCACGGGACAGGTTACCTACGAGCAGTACTTC CASSTGQVTYEQYF
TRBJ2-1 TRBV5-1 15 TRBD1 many TGCGCCAGCAGCTTGATGGACAGGGATTACAATGAGCAGTTCTTC CASSLMDRDYNEQFF
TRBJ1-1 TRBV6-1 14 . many TGTGCCAGCAGCCCCGACAGGACGAACACTGAAGCTTTCTTT CASSPDRTNTEAFF
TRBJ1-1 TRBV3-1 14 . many TGTGCCAGCAGCCAACGCCACAGGGACACTGAAGCTTTCTTT CASSQRHRDTEAFF
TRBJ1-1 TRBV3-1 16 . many TGTGCCAGCAGCCTCGGGGGGGGGCGCATGAACACTGAAGCTTTCTTT CASSLGGGRMNTEAFF
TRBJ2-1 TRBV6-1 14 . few TGTGCCAGCAGTGAAGGCGGGGATGACAATGAGCAGTTCTTC CASSEGGDDNEQFF
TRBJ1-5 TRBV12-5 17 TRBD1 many TGTGCTAGTGGTTTGCGTCATTGGACAGGCCCCAATCAGCCCCAGCATTTT CASGLRHWTGPNQPQHF
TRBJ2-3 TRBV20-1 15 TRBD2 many TGCAGTGCAATGACTAGCGGGAGGGCCAAAGATACGCAGTATTTT CSAMTSGRAKDTQYF
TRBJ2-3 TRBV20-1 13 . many TGCAGTCGGGCAGCCCGTTTCACAGATACGCAGTATTTT CSRAARFTDTQYF
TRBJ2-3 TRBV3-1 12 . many TGTGCCAGCAGCCCGACATCAGATACGCAGTATTTT CASSPTSDTQYF
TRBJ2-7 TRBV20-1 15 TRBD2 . TGCAGTGCTCCTAATCTAGCGGGAGGGTTATACGAGCAGTACTTC CSAPNLAGGLYEQYF
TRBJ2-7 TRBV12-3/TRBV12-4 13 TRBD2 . TGTGCCAGCAGCCCTGGACTAGTCTACGAGCAGTACTTC CASSPGLVYEQYF
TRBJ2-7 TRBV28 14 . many TGTGCCAGCAGTCTGCTGACATCGTCCTACGAGCAGTACTTC CASSLLTSSYEQYF
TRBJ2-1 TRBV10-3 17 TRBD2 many TGTGCCAACTCACGACCCCCGGGACTAGTTCCCTACAATGAGCAGTTCTTC CANSRPPGLVPYNEQFF
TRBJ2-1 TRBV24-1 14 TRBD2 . TGTGCCACCAGTGAGCCTAGCGGGATTTATGAGCAGTTCTTC CATSEPSGIYEQFF
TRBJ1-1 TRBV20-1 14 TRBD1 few TGCAGTGCTAGGAGACAGGGGGCTAACACTGAAGCTTTCTTT CSARRQGANTEAFF
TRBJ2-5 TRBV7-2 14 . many TGTGCCAGCAGCTTAGTAGCGTTAGGGGAGACCCAGTACTTC CASSLVALGETQYF
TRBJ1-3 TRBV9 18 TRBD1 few TGTGCCAGCAGCGCTCCGGGACAGGGAACGACATCTGGAAACACCATATATTTT CASSAPGQGTTSGNTIYF